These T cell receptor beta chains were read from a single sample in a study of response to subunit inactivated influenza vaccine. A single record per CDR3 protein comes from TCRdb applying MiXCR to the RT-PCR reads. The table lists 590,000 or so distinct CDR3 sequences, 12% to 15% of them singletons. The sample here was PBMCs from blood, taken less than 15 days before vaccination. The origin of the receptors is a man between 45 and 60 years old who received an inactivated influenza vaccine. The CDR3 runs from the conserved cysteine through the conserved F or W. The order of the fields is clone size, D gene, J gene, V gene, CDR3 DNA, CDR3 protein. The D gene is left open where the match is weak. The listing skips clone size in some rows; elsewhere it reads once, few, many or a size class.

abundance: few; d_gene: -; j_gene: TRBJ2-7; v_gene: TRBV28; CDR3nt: TGTGCCAGCAGACCCCCGTATCGCGGAGGTCCTCCCTACGAGCAGTACTTC; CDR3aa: CASRPPYRGGPPYEQYF
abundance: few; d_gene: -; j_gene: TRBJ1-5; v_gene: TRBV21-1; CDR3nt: TGTGCCAGCAGCAAAGTGTCCGGGCGCACTCAGCCCCAGCATTTT; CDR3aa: CASSKVSGRTQPQHF
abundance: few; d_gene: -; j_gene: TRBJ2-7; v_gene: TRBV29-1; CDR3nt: TGCAGCGTTGGGCGGAACGCCTACGAGCAGTACTTC; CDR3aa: CSVGRNAYEQYF
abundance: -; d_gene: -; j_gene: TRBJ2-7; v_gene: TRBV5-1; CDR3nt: TGCGCCAGCAGGGGAACGATGGGTCGAAACTACGAGCAGTACTTC; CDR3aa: CASRGTMGRNYEQYF
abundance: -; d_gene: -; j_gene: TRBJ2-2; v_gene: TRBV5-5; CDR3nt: TGTGCCAGCAGGTCGCCGGGAACGAACACCGGGGAGCTGTTTTTT; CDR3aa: CASRSPGTNTGELFF
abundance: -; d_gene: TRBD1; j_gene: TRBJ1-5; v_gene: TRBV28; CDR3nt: TGTGCCAGCAGTTTATCAAGACAGGGTTGGGCTCAGCCCCAGCATTTT; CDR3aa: CASSLSRQGWAQPQHF
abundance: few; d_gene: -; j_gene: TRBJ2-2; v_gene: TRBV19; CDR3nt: TGTGCCAGTAGTAACTCACAGGGCCCCGGGGAGCTGTTTTTT; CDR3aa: CASSNSQGPGELFF
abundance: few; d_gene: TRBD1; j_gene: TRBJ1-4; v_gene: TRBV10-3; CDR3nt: TGTGCCATCAGTGAGTCGACAGGGGTTGGGGAAAAACTGTTTTTT; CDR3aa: CAISESTGVGEKLFF
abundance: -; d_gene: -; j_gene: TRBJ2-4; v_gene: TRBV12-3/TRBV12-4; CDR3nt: TGTGCCAGCAGTTTAGGATCCAGGGTGGCAAACATTCAGTACTTC; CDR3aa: CASSLGSRVANIQYF
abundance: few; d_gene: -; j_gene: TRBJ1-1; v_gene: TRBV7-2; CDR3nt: TGTGCCAGCACCGAGGAGAGTGAAGCTTTCTTT; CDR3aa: CASTEESEAFF
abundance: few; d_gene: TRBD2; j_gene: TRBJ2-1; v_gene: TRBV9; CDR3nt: TGTGCCAGCAGCTTCCTCGGACTAGTCGGCAATGAGCAGTTCTTC; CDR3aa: CASSFLGLVGNEQFF
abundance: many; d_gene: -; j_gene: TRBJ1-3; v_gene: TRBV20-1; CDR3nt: TGCAGTGCCCGCGCCGGGGGAAACACCATATATTTT; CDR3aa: CSARAGGNTIYF
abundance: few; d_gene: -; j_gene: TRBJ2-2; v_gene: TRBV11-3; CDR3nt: TGTGCCAGCAGCGCCTGGGCGAACACCGGGGAGCTGTTTTTT; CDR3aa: CASSAWANTGELFF
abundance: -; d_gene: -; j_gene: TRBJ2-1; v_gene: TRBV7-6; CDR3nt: TGTGCCAGCAGCTTAGACTCGATGCCCTACAATGAGCAGTTCTTC; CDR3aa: CASSLDSMPYNEQFF
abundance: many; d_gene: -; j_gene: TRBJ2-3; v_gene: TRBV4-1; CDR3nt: TGCGCCAGCAGCCCGGGGCAGCCAACAGATACGCAGTATTTT; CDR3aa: CASSPGQPTDTQYF
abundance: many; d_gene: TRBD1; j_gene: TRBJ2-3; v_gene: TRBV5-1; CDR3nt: TGCGCCAGCAGCTTAGGACAGGGGGCCGGGACGCAGTATTTT; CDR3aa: CASSLGQGAGTQYF